This is a list of T cell receptor beta chains from one sample in a study of shared clonotypes between healthy human individuals. Profiled with immunoSEQ multiplex PCR; TCRdb holds only in-frame clones, not every one. The data hold 800,000 or so clones, with roughly 96% observed a single time. The sample consisted of naive CD8+ T cells sorted from blood. All receptors come from a man aged 25-45 years in good health. Both conserved end residues are part of each CDR3. A D gene is named only where the DNA matches it firmly. Size tells how often a clone was seen (once, few, many) or the class of an expanded clone, and some rows leave it out.

j_call cdr3_length v_call d_call clone_size cdr3_aa cdr3_nt
TRBJ2-7 15 TRBV18 TRBD2 - CASSPDTSGSYEQYF TGTGCCAGCTCACCGGACACTAGCGGGAGCTACGAGCAGTACTTC
TRBJ1-2 18 TRBV5-1 TRBD1 - CASSPIMGGGAGNYGYTF TGCGCCAGCAGCCCGATAATGGGAGGGGGCGCCGGAAACTATGGCTACACCTTC
TRBJ2-1 14 TRBV6-5 TRBD2 - CASSYGTTTNEQFF TGTGCCAGCAGTTACGGGACTACTACGAATGAGCAGTTCTTC
TRBJ2-5 11 TRBV11-2 - - CASSSRETQYF TGTGCCAGCAGCTCCAGGGAGACCCAGTACTTC
TRBJ1-4 16 TRBV7-9 TRBD1 - CASSSGQGGTNEKLFF TGTGCCAGCAGCTCGGGACAGGGGGGAACTAATGAAAAACTGTTTTTT
TRBJ2-7 13 TRBV7-6 - - CASSFETDYEQYF TGTGCCAGCAGCTTTGAGACGGACTACGAGCAGTACTTC
TRBJ2-7 12 TRBV27 - - CASSPGQTEQYF TGTGCCAGCAGTCCTGGACAAACCGAGCAGTACTTC
TRBJ2-7 11 TRBV7-2 - - CASSDSYEQYF TGTGCCAGCAGCGACAGCTACGAGCAGTACTTC
TRBJ1-1 16 TRBV5-1 - - CASSHMGDGSNTEAFF TGCGCCAGCAGCCACATGGGGGATGGGAGCAACACTGAAGCTTTCTTT
TRBJ2-1 17 TRBV4-1 - - CASSGTGTNLLYNEQFF TGCGCCAGCAGCGGGACGGGAACCAACCTCCTCTACAATGAGCAGTTCTTC
TRBJ1-2 14 TRBV5-4 - - CASSQIGTFGGYTF TGTGCCAGCAGCCAAATCGGGACGTTTGGAGGCTACACCTTC
TRBJ1-2 13 TRBV5-4 TRBD1 - CASSFGTEGGYTF TGTGCCAGCAGCTTCGGGACAGAAGGTGGCTACACCTTC
TRBJ1-2 13 TRBV5-4 - - CASSPRGAYGYTF TGTGCCAGCAGCCCCAGGGGAGCCTATGGCTACACCTTC
TRBJ2-7 14 TRBV9 - - CASSVGPLLGEQYF TGTGCCAGCAGCGTAGGACCCCTACTGGGCGAGCAGTACTTC
TRBJ2-7 15 TRBV19 TRBD1 - CASSPWTGSSYEQYF TGTGCCAGTAGTCCTTGGACAGGGAGCTCCTACGAGCAGTACTTC
TRBJ2-5 15 TRBV4-3 TRBD1 - CASSQDRGPGETQYF TGCGCCAGCAGCCAAGACAGGGGGCCGGGAGAGACCCAGTACTTC
TRBJ2-3 15 TRBV6-5 TRBD2 - CASSVLAGGTDTQYF TGTGCCAGCAGCGTACTAGCGGGAGGCACAGATACGCAGTATTTT
TRBJ2-6 18 TRBV28 - - CASSLPGEGSLGANVLTF TGTGCCAGCAGTTTACCAGGGGAAGGGTCGTTAGGGGCCAACGTCCTGACTTTC
TRBJ2-1 14 TRBV4-3 - few CASSQVLSYNEQFF TGCGCCAGCAGCCAAGTTTTGTCCTACAATGAGCAGTTCTTC
TRBJ1-1 12 TRBV6-1 - - CASIGRTSEAFF TGTGCCAGCATTGGGAGGACTTCTGAAGCTTTCTTT
TRBJ1-4 18 TRBV4-2 TRBD1 - CASSQYEGFTGEGEKLFF TGTGCCAGCAGCCAATACGAGGGCTTCACAGGGGAAGGTGAAAAACTGTTTTTT
TRBJ1-1 13 TRBV4-2 - - CASSQGPYTEAFF TGTGCCAGCAGCCAAGGACCGTACACTGAAGCTTTCTTT
TRBJ2-7 15 TRBV25-1 - - CASSEYGLPKDEQYF TGTGCCAGCAGTGAATATGGGCTGCCTAAGGACGAGCAGTACTTC
TRBJ1-5 16 TRBV7-8 - - CASRSTSGGGNQPQHF TGTGCCAGCAGGTCCACCTCGGGAGGGGGAAATCAGCCCCAGCATTTT